This paragraph covers one TCR beta chain sequence. This clonotype was seen many times. The target of this receptor is not known. The record has no base qualities; no much larger clone is one base away. The data are from a study of T cells in Graves' hyperthyroidism and ophthalmopathy (dated by TCRdb to the late 2010s). Study-level background: Peripheral blood was sampled at the time of initial diagnosis, prior to any treatment. According to the paper, TCR Vbeta CDR3 sequencing was carried out on about 140 peripheral blood samples, which came from approximately 43 ophthalmopathy, under 80 hyperthyroidism and approximately 17 progressor patients. In addition, the study compared T-cell repertoires in thyroid tissue and in blood from five or six Graves' hyperthyroidism patients. To identify distinguishing TCR V-J signatures, a discovery cohort of around 100 patients was used, comprising 43 with Graves' ophthalmopathy and 55 to 65 with stable Graves' hyperthyroidism. The 100 discovery patients were randomly split 7:3 into training and test sets. After blood sampling, hyperthyroidism patients were treated with methimazole at a starting dose of 30 mg daily, and ophthalmopathy patients were treated with high-dose intravenous methylprednisolone. Prospective prediction of ophthalmopathy was tested in an independent validation cohort of 18 to 20 hyperthyroidism patients and 15 to 17 patients who later progressed to ophthalmopathy. Broader findings and caveats from the paper: In cross-validation, a model built on a 13 V-J signature told ophthalmopathy apart from stable hyperthyroidism with just under 90% sensitivity and roughly 81% specificity, and in testing the same model reached 80%/75%. Most expanded thyroid clonotypes (frequency above 0.001) were also detected in blood, a finding suggesting that blood repertoires may reflect thyroid immune responses. Sample size was not statistically predetermined, and investigators were not blinded to group allocation. During validation, the model predicted progression to ophthalmopathy a median of around 6 months ahead of onset, with almost 71% sensitivity and around 73% specificity.

The TCR beta CDR3 regions were amplified from the RNA transcripts. A first-round RT-PCR of the TCR CDR3 used the HTBI primer set with the Qiagen OneStep RT-PCR kit. A second multiplex PCR round built the libraries, followed by size selection and purification. Libraries were sequenced paired-end with 100 bp reads on an Illumina HiSeq2000. The study's processing was this. Raw data were processed with SOAPnuke, discarding reads with adapters, uncalled bases, mean Phred below 15, or no exact constant-primer or identifier match. High-quality paired reads were merged using COPE v1.2.5, and each unique nucleotide sequence was defined as a clonotype. MiTCR v1.1 was used to align clonotypes to the IMGT TRBV, TRBD and TRBJ reference segments. The analysis was restricted to V-J combinations with a frequency above 0.0001, which together covered approximately 99% of the repertoires. A TCS score was defined as the ratio of F50 (clonal expansion) to E x V (chaos), with BLOSUM62-based TCRdist applied between CDR3 peptides within each V-J. Welch's t-statistics and random forest reduced fewer than 550 V-J features to under 15, which were used in a naive Bayes classifier (R e1071). The public reads were run again by TCRdb, first through fastp at Q25 and then through MiXCR, and only productive beta chains were kept. Every entry covers one CDR3 protein and lists the most common genes and DNA from its rows. The V and J calls were not made by the authors but by TCRdb's processing. The sample table records approximately 380,000 distinct CDR3 sequences; less than 20% of these occur just once. The ten biggest clones cover 35% to 45% of the sample.

From the germline V gene, CDR1 is SNHLY and CDR2 is FYNNEI. V and J are trimmed by 10 bases and 4 bases, and the gene matches miss 12 bases of the junction. The CDR3 covers 17 residues, taking in both the cysteine and the phenylalanine. The read is trimmed to its CDR3 DNA, 51 bases read in frame from base 1. In the ophthalmopathy patients, disease was moderately to severely active, with a Clinical Activity Score of 3 or more, a NOSPECS grade of 4 or more, and a duration of less than 3 months. Exclusion was applied to patients with uncontrolled infections, other autoimmune diseases, pregnancy or lactation. Diagnoses were based on clinical symptoms, serum thyroxine and TRAb, thyroid ultrasound and orbital computed tomography. Ficoll-Paque density gradient centrifugation was used to isolate PBMCs from about 10 ml of fresh peripheral blood. Total RNA was extracted with Trizol reagent, and quality was checked on an Agilent 2100 Bioanalyzer.

The sequence derives from a man aged 18 to 29 with Graves' ophthalmopathy. The chain uses TRBV2 and TRBJ2-5; 16 central nucleotides agree with TRBD2. The sequenced sample was blood. The DNA sequence is given as TGTGCCACACTGAGCGGGACTAGCGGGGGGGCGGGAGAGACCCAGTACTTC. Its coded protein is CATLSGTSGGAGETQYF.